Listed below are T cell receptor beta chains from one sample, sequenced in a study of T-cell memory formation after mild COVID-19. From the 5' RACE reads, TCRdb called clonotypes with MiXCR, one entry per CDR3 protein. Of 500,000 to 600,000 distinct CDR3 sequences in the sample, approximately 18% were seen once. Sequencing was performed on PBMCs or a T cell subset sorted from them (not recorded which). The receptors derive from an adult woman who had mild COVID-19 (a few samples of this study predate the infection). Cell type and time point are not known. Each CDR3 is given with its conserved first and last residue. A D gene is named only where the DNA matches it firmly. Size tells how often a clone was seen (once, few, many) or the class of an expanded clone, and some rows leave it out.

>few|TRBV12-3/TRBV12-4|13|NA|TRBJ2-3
TGTGCCAGTCGGGGAGTTAACACAGATACGCAGTATTTT
CASRGVNTDTQYF
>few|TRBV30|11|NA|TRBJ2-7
TGTGCCTGGAGTGTAGCGGTAGAGCAGTACTTC
CAWSVAVEQYF
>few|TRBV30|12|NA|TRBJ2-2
TGTGCCTGCCAGGGGAACACCGGGGAGCTGTTTTTT
CACQGNTGELFF
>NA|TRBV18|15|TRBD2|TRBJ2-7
TGTGCCAGCTCAGATCTAGCGGGCTCAGCCTACGAGCAGTACTTC
CASSDLAGSAYEQYF
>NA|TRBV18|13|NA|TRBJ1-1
TGTGCCAGCTCAACTCAGGAGAACACTGAAGCTTTCTTT
CASSTQENTEAFF
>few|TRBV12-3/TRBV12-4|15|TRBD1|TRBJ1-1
TGTGCCAGCAGACCCCGGGACAGGGGTGGGACTGAAGCTTTCTTT
CASRPRDRGGTEAFF
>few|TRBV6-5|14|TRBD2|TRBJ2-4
TGTGCCAGCAGACCACTAGCGGGAGAGGGCATTCAGTACTTC
CASRPLAGEGIQYF
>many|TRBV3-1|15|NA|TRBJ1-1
TGTGCCAGCACCTTCGGGGGGGGCCTGAACACTGAAGCTTTCTTT
CASTFGGGLNTEAFF
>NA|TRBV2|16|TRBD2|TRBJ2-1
TGTGCCAGCAGGGGTAGCGGGGGGGATGCCTACAATGAGCAGTTCTTC
CASRGSGGDAYNEQFF
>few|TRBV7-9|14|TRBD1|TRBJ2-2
TGTGCCAGCAGCTCCCAGGGGGACACCGGGGAGCTGTTTTTT
CASSSQGDTGELFF
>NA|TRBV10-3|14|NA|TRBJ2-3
TGTGCCATCAGTGAAGGACTACCCCTAGATACGCAGTATTTT
CAISEGLPLDTQYF
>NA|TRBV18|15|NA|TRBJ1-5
TGTGCCAGCTCACAAGGTCTGAATAGCAATCAGCCCCAGCATTTT
CASSQGLNSNQPQHF
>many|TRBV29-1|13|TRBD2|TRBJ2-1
TGCAGCGCTGGACTAGCGGGAGACAATGAGCAGTTCTTC
CSAGLAGDNEQFF
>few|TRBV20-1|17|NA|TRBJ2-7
TGCAGTGCTAGCGGTTGGCCGGGGTTAGCGTACTCCTACGAGCAGTACTTC
CSASGWPGLAYSYEQYF
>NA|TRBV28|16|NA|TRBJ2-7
TGTGCCAGCAGTTTATACTCGGGACTCAAATCCTACGAGCAGTACTTC
CASSLYSGLKSYEQYF